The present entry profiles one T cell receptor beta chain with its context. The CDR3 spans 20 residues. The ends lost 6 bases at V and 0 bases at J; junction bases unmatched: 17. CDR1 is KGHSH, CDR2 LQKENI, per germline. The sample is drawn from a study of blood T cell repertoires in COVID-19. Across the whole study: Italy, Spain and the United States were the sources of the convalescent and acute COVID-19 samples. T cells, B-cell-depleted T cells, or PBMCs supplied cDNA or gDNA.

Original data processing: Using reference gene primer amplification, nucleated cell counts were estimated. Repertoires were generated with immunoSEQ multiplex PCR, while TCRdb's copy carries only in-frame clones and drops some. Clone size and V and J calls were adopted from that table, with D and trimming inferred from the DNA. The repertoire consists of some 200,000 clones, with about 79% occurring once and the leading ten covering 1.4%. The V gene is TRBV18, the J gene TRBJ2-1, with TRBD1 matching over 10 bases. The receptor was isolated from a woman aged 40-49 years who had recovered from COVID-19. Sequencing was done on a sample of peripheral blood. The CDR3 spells CASSETGTGETSRSYNEQFF. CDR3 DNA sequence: TGTGCCAGCTCCGAAACCGGGACAGGGGAAACTTCTCGCTCCTACAATGAGCAGTTCTTC.